This T cell receptor beta chain stems from a study of shared clonotypes between healthy human individuals. TCRdb's table, derived via immunoSEQ multiplex PCR, lists solely in-frame clones and lacks some. The table shows approximately 2.5 million clones, with 80% to 95% occurring only once. Sequencing was carried out using naive CD4+ T cells from PBMCs. Stated subset: CD45RA+ positively selected. The sequence came from a young man in good health. Some clones in this sample may be carry-over from other donors' samples.

CDR3 protein: CASSTGDRGHTEAFF. The CDR3 DNA reads TGTGCCAGTAGTACCGGGGACAGGGGGCACACTGAAGCTTTCTTT. The chain carries TRBV19 and TRBJ1-1, with TRBD1 matching over 12 bases. Germline CDR1 reads LNHDA; CDR2 reads SQIVND (reference sequence). The CDR3 sequence is 15 residues long. With 4 bases clipped from V and 3 bases from J, the junction kept 3 bases outside the gene matches. The whole variable domain, filled in from reference TRBV19 and TRBJ1-1, reads DGGITQSPKYLFRKEGQNVTLSCEQNLNHDAMYWYRQDPGQGLRLIYYSQIVNDFQKGDIAEGYSVSREKKESFPLTVTSAQKNPTAFYLCASSTGDRGHTEAFFGQGTRLTVV.